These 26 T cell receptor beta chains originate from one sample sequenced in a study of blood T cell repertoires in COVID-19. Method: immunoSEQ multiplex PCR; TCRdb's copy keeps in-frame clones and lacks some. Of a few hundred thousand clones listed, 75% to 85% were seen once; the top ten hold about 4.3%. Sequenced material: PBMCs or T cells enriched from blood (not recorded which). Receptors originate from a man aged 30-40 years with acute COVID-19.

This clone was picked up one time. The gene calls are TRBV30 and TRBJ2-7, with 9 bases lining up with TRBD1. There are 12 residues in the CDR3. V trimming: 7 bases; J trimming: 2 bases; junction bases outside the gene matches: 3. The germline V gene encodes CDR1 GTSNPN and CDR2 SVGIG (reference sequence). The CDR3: CASWTGAYEQYF. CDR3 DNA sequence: TGTGCCTCATGGACAGGGGCCTACGAGCAGTACTTC.

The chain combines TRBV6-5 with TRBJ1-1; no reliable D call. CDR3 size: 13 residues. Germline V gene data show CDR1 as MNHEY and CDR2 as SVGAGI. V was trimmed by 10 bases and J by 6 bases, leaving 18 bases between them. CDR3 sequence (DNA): TGTGCCACCAAACGGGGAAGGTACGCTGAAGCTTTCTTT. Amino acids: CATKRGRYAEAFF.

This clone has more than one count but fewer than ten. The chain's CDR3 is CASSLSTGGEQKERSTIYF. CDR3 bases: TGCGCCAGCAGCTTGTCGACAGGGGGAGAACAGAAGGAGCGAAGCACCATATATTTT. The V gene is TRBV5-1, the J gene TRBJ1-3; 9 bases agree with TRBD1. There are 19 residues in the CDR3. Germline V lookup: CDR1 SGHRS, CDR2 YFSETQ. The ends lost 1 base at V and 9 bases at J; junction bases unmatched: 20.

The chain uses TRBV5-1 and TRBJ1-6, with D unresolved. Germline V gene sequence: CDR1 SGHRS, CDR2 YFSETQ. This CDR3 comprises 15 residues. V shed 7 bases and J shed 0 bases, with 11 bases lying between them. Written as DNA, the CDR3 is TGCGCCAGCTCGGACTCGAGCTCCTATAATTCACCCCTCCACTTT. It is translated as CASSDSSSYNSPLHF.

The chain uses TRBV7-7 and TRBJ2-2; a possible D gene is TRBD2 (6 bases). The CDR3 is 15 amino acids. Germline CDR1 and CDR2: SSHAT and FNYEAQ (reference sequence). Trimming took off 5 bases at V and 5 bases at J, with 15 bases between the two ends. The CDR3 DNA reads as TGTGCCAGCAGCGCCGCCCGGGGGAGGACCGGGGAGCTGTTTTTT. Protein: CASSAARGRTGELFF.

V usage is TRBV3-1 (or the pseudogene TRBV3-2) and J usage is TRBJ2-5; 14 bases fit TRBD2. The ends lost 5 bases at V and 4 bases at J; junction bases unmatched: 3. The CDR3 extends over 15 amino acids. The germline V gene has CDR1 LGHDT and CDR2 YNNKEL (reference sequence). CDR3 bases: TGTGCCAGCAGCTGGGGACTAGCGGGGGCAGAGACCCAGTACTTC. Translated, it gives CASSWGLAGAETQYF.

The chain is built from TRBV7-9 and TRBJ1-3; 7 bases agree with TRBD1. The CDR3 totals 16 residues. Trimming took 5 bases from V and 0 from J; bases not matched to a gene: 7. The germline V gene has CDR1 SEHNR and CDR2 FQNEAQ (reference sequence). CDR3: CASSPPGQRSGNTIYF. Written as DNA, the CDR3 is TGTGCCAGCAGCCCGCCGGGACAGCGCTCTGGAAACACCATATATTTT.

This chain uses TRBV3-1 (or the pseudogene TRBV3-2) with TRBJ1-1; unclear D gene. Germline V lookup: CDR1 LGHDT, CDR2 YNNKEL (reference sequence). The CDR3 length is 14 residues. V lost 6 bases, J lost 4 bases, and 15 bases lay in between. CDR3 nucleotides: TGTGCCAGCAGTCCTGCGGGTGCTATCACTGAAGCTTTCTTT. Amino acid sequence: CASSPAGAITEAFF.

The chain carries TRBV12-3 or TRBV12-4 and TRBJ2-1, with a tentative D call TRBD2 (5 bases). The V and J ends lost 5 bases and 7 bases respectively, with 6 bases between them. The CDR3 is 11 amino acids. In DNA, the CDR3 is TGTGCCAGCAGTACGGGAAATGAGCAGTTCTTC. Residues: CASSTGNEQFF.

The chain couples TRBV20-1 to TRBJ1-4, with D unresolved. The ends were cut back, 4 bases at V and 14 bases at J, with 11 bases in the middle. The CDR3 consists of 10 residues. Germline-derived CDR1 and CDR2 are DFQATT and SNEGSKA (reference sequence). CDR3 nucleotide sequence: TGCAGTGCTATCGGGGAGCGGCTGTTTTTT. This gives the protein CSAIGERLFF.

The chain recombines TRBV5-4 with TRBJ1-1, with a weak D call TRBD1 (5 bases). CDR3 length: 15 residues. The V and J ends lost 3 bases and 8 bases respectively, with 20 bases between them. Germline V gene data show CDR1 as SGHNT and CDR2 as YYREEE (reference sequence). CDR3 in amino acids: CASSSRPGWSLEAFF. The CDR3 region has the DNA TGTGCCAGCAGCTCTAGGCCAGGGTGGAGTCTCGAAGCTTTCTTT.

The CDR3 nucleotides are TGCGCCAGCAGCGACAGGGTTTCCACTGAAGCTTTCTTT. Translated, it gives CASSDRVSTEAFF. V is TRBV5-1 and J is TRBJ1-1, with 7 bases fitting TRBD1. The CDR3 length is 13 residues. CDR1 SGHRS and CDR2 YFSETQ come from the germline V gene. V was clipped by 4 bases and J by 4 bases; unmatched bases: 4.

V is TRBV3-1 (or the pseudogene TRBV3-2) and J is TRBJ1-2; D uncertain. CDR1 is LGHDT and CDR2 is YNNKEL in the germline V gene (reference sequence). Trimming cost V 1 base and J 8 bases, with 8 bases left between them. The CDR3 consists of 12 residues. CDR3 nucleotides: TGTGCCAGCAGCCAAGGCTACGTAGGCTACACCTTC. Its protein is CASSQGYVGYTF.

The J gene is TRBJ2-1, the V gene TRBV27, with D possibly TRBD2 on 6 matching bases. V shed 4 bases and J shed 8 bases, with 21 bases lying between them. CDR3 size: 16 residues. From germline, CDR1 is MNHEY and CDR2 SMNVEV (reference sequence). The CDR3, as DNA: TGTGCCAGCAGTTCCCCTTCTTCGGGGGTCGGCGATGAGCAGTTCTTC. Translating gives CASSSPSSGVGDEQFF.

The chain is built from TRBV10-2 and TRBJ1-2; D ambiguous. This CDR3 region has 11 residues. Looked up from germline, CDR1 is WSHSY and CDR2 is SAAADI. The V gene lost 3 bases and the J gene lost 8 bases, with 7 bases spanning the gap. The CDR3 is CASSESSGYTF. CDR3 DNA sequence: TGCGCCAGCAGTGAATCGTCCGGCTACACCTTC.

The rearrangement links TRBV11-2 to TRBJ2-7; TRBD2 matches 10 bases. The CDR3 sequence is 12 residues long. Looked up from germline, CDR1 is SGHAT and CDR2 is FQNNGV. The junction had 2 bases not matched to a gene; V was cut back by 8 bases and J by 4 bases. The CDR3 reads CASASGGYEQYF. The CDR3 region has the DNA TGTGCCAGCGCTAGCGGGGGTTACGAGCAGTACTTC.

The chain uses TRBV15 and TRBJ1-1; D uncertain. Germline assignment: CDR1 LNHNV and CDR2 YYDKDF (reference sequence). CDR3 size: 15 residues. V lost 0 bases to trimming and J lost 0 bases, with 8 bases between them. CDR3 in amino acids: CATSRDLALNTEAFF. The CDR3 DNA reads TGTGCCACCAGCAGAGATTTGGCCTTGAACACTGAAGCTTTCTTT.

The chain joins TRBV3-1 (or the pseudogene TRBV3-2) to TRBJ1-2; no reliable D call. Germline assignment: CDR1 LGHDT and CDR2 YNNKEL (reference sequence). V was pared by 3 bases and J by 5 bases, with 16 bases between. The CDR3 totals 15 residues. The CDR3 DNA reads TGTGCCAGCAGCCAGCGTAGTACCCCGGGGTATGGCTACACCTTC. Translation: CASSQRSTPGYGYTF.

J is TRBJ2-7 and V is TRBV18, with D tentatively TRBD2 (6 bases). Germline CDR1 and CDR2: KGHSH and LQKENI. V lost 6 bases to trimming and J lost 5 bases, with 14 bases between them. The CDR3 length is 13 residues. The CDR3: CASSIPGGDEQYF. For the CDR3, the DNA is TGTGCCAGCTCCATCCCAGGAGGGGACGAGCAGTACTTC.

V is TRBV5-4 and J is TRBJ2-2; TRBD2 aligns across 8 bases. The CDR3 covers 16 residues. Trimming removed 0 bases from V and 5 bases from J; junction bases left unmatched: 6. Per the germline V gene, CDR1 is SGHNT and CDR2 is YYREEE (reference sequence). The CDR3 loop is CASSLGAGGATGELFF. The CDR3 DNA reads TGTGCCAGCAGCTTGGGGGCCGGGGGGGCTACCGGGGAGCTGTTTTTT. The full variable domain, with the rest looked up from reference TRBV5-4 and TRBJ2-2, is ETGVTQSPTHLIKTRGQQVTLRCSSQSGHNTVSWYQQALGQGPQFIFQYYREEENGRGNFPPRFSGLQFPNYSSELNVNALELDDSALYLCASSLGAGGATGELFFGEGSRLTVL.

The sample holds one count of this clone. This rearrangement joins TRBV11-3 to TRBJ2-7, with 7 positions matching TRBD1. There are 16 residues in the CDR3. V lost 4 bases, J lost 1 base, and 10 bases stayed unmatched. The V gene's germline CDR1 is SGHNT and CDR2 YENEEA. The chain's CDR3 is CASSSGTGTDSYEQYF. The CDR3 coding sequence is TGTGCCAGCAGCTCAGGGACCGGGACAGATTCCTACGAGCAGTACTTC.

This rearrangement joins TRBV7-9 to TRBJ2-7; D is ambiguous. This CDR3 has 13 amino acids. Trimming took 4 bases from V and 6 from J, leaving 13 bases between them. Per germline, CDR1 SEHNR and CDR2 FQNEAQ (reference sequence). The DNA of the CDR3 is TGTGCCAGCAGCTCTGGGCATCCTCTCGAGCAGTACTTC. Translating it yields CASSSGHPLEQYF. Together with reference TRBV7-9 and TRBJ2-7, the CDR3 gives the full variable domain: DTGVSQNPRHKITKRGQNVTFRCDPISEHNRLYWYRQTLGQGPEFLTYFQNEAQLEKSRLLSDRFSAERPKGSFSTLEIQRTEQGDSAMYLCASSSGHPLEQYFGPGTRLTVT.

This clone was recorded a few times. The CDR3 bases are TGTGCCAGCAGTTCCCCGCAGGGCTGGGACACTGAAGCTTTCTTT. Amino acid sequence: CASSSPQGWDTEAFF. This chain uses TRBV6-2 or TRBV6-3 with TRBJ1-1; D perhaps matches TRBD1 (5 bases). Germline V gene sequence: CDR1 MNHEY, CDR2 SVGEGT. Deletions cut 4 bases from V and 3 bases from J, with 15 bases between. The CDR3 runs to 15 residues.

CDR3 loop: CASGERGSSPLHF. The CDR3 nucleotides are TGTGCCAGCGGAGAGAGGGGGTCTTCACCCCTCCACTTT. This rearrangement joins TRBV28 to TRBJ1-6, with D perhaps TRBD1 (6 bases). V gave up 8 bases and J gave up 9 bases, with 14 bases separating them. The CDR3 consists of 13 residues. Germline assignment: CDR1 MDHEN and CDR2 SYDVKM.

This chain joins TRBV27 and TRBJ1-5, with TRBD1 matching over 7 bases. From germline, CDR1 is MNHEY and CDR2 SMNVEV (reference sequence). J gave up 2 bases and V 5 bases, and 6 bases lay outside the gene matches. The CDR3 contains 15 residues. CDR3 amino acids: CASSPDRTGNQPQHF. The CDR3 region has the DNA TGTGCCAGCAGTCCGGACAGGACTGGCAATCAGCCCCAGCATTTT.

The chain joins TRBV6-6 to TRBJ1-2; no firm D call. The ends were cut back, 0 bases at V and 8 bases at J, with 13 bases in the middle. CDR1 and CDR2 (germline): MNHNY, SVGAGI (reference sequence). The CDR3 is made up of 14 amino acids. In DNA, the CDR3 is TGTGCCAGCAGTTACTCGCTGGAGGGTATAGGCTACACCTTC. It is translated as CASSYSLEGIGYTF.